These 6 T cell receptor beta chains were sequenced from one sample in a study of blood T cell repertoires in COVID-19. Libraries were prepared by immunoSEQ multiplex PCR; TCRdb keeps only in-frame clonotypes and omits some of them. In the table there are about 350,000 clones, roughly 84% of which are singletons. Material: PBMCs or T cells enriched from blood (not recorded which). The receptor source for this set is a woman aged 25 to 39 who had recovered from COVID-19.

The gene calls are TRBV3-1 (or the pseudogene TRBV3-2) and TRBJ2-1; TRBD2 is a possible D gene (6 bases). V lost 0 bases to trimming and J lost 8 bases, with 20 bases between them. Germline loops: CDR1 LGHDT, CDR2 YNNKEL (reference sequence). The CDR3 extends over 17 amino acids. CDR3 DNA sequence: TGTGCCAGCAGCCAAGATAGATGGGGGGTCGGACTCGATGAGCAGTTCTTC. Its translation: CASSQDRWGVGLDEQFF.

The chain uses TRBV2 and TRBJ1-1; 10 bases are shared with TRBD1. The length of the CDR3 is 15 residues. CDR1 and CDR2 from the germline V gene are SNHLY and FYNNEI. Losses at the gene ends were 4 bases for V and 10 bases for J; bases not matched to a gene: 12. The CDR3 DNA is TGTGCCAGCAGTGGGACAGGGGGAGGTTTGTGGAGAGCTTTCTTT. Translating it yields CASSGTGGGLWRAFF.

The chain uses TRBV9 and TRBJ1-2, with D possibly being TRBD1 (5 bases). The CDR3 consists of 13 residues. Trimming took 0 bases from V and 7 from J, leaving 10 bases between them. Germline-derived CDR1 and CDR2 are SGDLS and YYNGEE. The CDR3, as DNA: TGTGCCAGCAGCGTAGAACTTAGGGGTGGCTACACCTTC. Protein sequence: CASSVELRGGYTF. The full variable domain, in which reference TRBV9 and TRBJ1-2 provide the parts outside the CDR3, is DSGVTQTPKHLITATGQRVTLRCSPRSGDLSVYWYQQSLDQGLQFLIQYYNGEERAKGNILERFSAQQFPDLHSELNLSSLELGDSALYFCASSVELRGGYTFGSGTRLTVV.

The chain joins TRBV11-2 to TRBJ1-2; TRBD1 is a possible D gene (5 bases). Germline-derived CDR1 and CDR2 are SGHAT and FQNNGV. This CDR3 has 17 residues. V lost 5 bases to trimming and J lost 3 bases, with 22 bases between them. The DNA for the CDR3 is TGTGCCAGCAGCCTTTCCCGGGGGGACTTTCGATACTATGGCTACACCTTC. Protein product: CASSLSRGDFRYYGYTF.

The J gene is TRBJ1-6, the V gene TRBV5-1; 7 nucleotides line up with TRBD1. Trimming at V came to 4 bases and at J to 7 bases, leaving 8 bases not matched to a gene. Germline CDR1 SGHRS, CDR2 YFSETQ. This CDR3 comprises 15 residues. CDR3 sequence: CASSRWTGNNSPLHF. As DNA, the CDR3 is TGCGCCAGCAGCCGATGGACAGGCAACAATTCACCCCTCCACTTT.

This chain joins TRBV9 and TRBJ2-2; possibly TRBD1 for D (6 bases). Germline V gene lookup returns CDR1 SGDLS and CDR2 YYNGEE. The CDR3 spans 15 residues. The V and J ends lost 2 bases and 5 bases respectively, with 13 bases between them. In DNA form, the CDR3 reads TGTGCCAGCAGCGTCGCTCCAGGGGAAACCGGGGAGCTGTTTTTT. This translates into CASSVAPGETGELFF.